Below, 20 T cell receptor beta chains from the same sample are listed, as sequenced in a study of monozygotic twins with inflammatory bowel disease. TCRdb re-called the 5' RACE reads; every CDR3 protein appears as one record, without DNA. The sample data list under 200,000 distinct CDR3 sequences. Sequences were obtained from blood. The receptor set was obtained from a human donor with ulcerative colitis or Crohn's disease, or a healthy co-twin of an affected twin (not recorded which).

The chain links TRBV5-1 to TRBJ1-1; there is no DNA to check the TCRdb D call of TRBD1. There are 18 residues in the CDR3. Germline V gene sequence: CDR1 SGHRS, CDR2 YFSETQ. CDR3: CASSPGTASWDLNTEAFF.

The chain couples TRBV10-3 to TRBJ2-3; the TCRdb call, TRBD1, lacks DNA for checking. This CDR3 region has 15 residues. Germline CDR1 reads ENHRY; CDR2 reads SYGVKD. CDR3 loop: CAISGQGALTDTQYF.

CDR3 region: CASTDRVEEQYF. This chain uses TRBV12-3 or TRBV12-4 with TRBJ2-7; TCRdb names TRBD1, which stays unverified in the absence of DNA. The CDR3 has 12 residues.

The rearrangement links TRBV4-3 to TRBJ2-3; the TCRdb D gene call, TRBD1, has no DNA to confirm it. CDR3 length equals 14 residues. CDR1 and CDR2 from the germline V gene are LGHNA and YSLEER. The CDR3 reads CASSHGDRGDTQYF.

This chain uses TRBV20-1 with TRBJ2-5; absent DNA, TCRdb's TRBD1 call cannot be checked. This CDR3 has 14 residues. Germline lookup yields CDR1 DFQATT and CDR2 SNEGSKA (reference sequence). CDR3 region: CSAKYRGPWETQYF.

The chain couples TRBV20-1 to TRBJ2-1; TCRdb's D call, TRBD2, is unchecked because there is no DNA. The CDR3 spans 15 residues. The germline V gene encodes CDR1 DFQATT and CDR2 SNEGSKA (reference sequence). CDR3 amino acids: CSASLTSGSGNEQFF.

V gene TRBV5-1 combines with J gene TRBJ1-4. In germline, CDR1 is SGHRS, CDR2 YFSETQ. This CDR3 contains 15 residues. The CDR3 sequence is CASSLAGTVSEKLFF.

The chain employs TRBV6-5 and TRBJ1-2. The germline V gene encodes CDR1 MNHEY and CDR2 SVGAGI. This CDR3 has 14 amino acids. The CDR3 region is CASSYSTGTLGYTF.

The chain carries TRBV5-4 and TRBJ1-3. CDR1 and CDR2 (germline): SGHNT, YYREEE (reference sequence). This CDR3 is 15 amino acids long. CDR3 sequence: CASSLEVASGNTIYF.

This chain uses TRBV18 with TRBJ2-1; TCRdb's D gene call, TRBD2, goes unchecked for lack of DNA. The CDR3 has 16 residues. Germline V gene lookup returns CDR1 KGHSH and CDR2 LQKENI. This chain's CDR3 is CASSPPSLATYNESFF.

The chain has TRBV11-3 and TRBJ2-7; without DNA, the TCRdb call of TRBD2 cannot be checked. The CDR3 extends over 16 amino acids. Germline CDR1 is SGHNT and CDR2 is YENEEA. This CDR3 is CASSLFSAGLSYEQYF.

V gene TRBV19 combines with J gene TRBJ2-2; TCRdb calls TRBD2, which cannot be checked without DNA. There are 14 residues in the CDR3. Germline-derived CDR1 and CDR2 are LNHDA and SQIVND (reference sequence). The CDR3 sequence: CASSAWESTGELFF.

V gene TRBV20-1 combines with J gene TRBJ1-5. This CDR3 contains 12 residues. Per germline, CDR1 DFQATT and CDR2 SNEGSKA (reference sequence). The CDR3 reads CSARGYRQPQHF.

V gene TRBV7-3 combines with J gene TRBJ2-3; TCRdb picks TRBD2, but there is no DNA to check that call. Germline lookup yields CDR1 SGHTA and CDR2 FQGTGA. The CDR3 runs 22 residues. The CDR3: CASSLKEIVGGRVPLTVDTQYF.

The chain links TRBV9 to TRBJ2-5; lacking DNA, the TRBD2 call made by TCRdb goes unchecked. Per germline, CDR1 SGDLS and CDR2 YYNGEE. The length of the CDR3 is 16 residues. The CDR3 spells CASSVGPTGFPETQYF.

The CDR3 sequence is CASSLAGGLVISYEQYF. The V call is TRBV7-2, the J call TRBJ2-7; the D gene TCRdb calls, TRBD2, cannot be checked with no DNA. The germline CDR1 and CDR2 sequences are SGHTA and FQGNSA. CDR3 length equals 17 residues.

The V gene is TRBV4-3, the J gene TRBJ2-7; the D call from TCRdb, TRBD1, cannot be confirmed without DNA. The germline V gene encodes CDR1 LGHNA and CDR2 YSLEER. The CDR3 totals 16 residues. The CDR3 here is CASSQEPGRPLNEQYF.

CDR3 region: CSASLDSGNTEAFF. The chain employs TRBV20-1 and TRBJ1-1. Germline V gene lookup returns CDR1 DFQATT and CDR2 SNEGSKA (reference sequence). CDR3 length: 14 amino acids.

The chain uses TRBV12-3 or TRBV12-4 and TRBJ1-4; TCRdb returns TRBD1, unconfirmable since there is no DNA. The CDR3 spans 13 residues. The CDR3 reads CASSRGNNEKLFF.

The rearrangement joins TRBV12-5 to TRBJ2-1. There are 17 residues in the CDR3. Germline loops: CDR1 LGHNT, CDR2 FRNRAP. This CDR3 is CASGLPFSGDSYNEQFF.